This T cell receptor (beta chain) was found in a study of CD8 T cells in Susac syndrome. Between the trimmed V and J ends, which lost 0 bases and 0 bases, there was a span of 2 bases. Germline loops: CDR1 LGHNA, CDR2 YNFKEQ. The CDR3 is made up of 14 amino acids. While CD8+ and CD4+ T cells were isolated negatively, TEMRA cells were enriched by FACS. Comment on this clonotype: Antigen: not known.

General study results and limits: That the number of individuals in its TCR sequencing and HLA analysis was relatively small was acknowledged by the study.

Random hexamers were used to reverse transcribe about 0.5 to 1 ug of RNA. Amplification of TCR beta CDR3 spanned 54 Vbeta and 13 Jbeta via immunoSEQ multiplex PCR. TCRdb re-called the immunoSEQ multiplex PCR reads with MiXCR, one entry per CDR3 protein. The data hold about 200,000 distinct CDR3 sequences, with approximately 95% observed a single time. The V gene is TRBV4-2, the J gene TRBJ2-2; no firm D call. Sequencing input: CD4+ T cells from PBMCs. This receptor was identified in a human donor with multiple sclerosis. The CDR3 loop is CASSQESNTGELFF. Written as DNA, the CDR3 is TGTGCCAGCAGCCAAGAATCGAACACCGGGGAGCTGTTTTTT.